The 8 T cell receptor beta chains presented below share a single source sample, sequenced in a study of shared clonotypes between healthy human individuals. This table comes from immunoSEQ multiplex PCR, and its TCRdb copy is limited to in-frame clones, with some not included. The sample includes under 1,900,000 clones, approximately 98.5% of them seen just once. The source material was naive CD4+ T cells sorted from blood. Subset in this sample: CD45RA+ positively selected. The receptors come from a man under 40 in good health.

The chain is built from TRBV7-9 and TRBJ1-3; D is undetermined. This CDR3 has 14 residues. The V end was cut by 1 base, the J end by 2 bases, with 6 bases between. Germline-derived CDR1 and CDR2 are SEHNR and FQNEAQ (reference sequence). CDR3 in DNA: TGTGCCAGCAGCTTAGAGAGGCCTGGAAACACCATATATTTT. Protein: CASSLERPGNTIYF.

The CDR3 DNA is TGTGCCACCCCCCGGGACGCTAAACCCTACGAGCAGTACTTC. This translates into CATPRDAKPYEQYF. The gene calls are TRBV27 and TRBJ2-7; the D gene could be TRBD1 or TRBD2 (5 bases each). The germline V and J ends were trimmed by 10 bases and 2 bases, with 18 bases remaining between them. Germline-derived CDR1 and CDR2 are MNHEY and SMNVEV (reference sequence). The CDR3 spans 14 residues.

Here the CDR3 DNA reads TGCGCCAGCAGCTTGGGAGTTGACAGCCCACAAGAGACCCAGTACTTC. This encodes CASSLGVDSPQETQYF. The J gene is TRBJ2-5, the V gene TRBV5-1; tentative D call: TRBD1 (5 bases). V lost 0 bases to trimming and J lost 2 bases, with 14 bases between them. CDR1 and CDR2 (germline): SGHRS, YFSETQ. The CDR3 spans 16 residues.

The rearrangement joins TRBV9 to TRBJ2-5; TRBD2 might be the D (6 bases). The length of the CDR3 is 15 residues. Germline CDR1 and CDR2: SGDLS and YYNGEE. Trimming cost V 0 bases and J 2 bases, with 11 bases left between them. CDR3 sequence (DNA): TGTGCCAGCAGCGTAGGGAGACGGGGGCAAGAGACCCAGTACTTC. This sequence encodes CASSVGRRGQETQYF.

In this sample, this clone turned up once. The chain recombines TRBV7-6 with TRBJ1-3; TRBD1 matches 7 bases. Germline values: CDR1 SGHVS, CDR2 FNYEAQ. CDR3 length: 15 amino acids. V lost 6 bases and J lost 4; bases outside the gene matches: 9. The DNA for the CDR3 is TGTGCCAGCAGTCTGCGACAGGGTGGCGGAAACACCATATATTTT. Residues: CASSLRQGGGNTIYF.

This chain uses TRBV2 with TRBJ2-7, with D tentatively TRBD1 (6 bases). The germline V and J ends were trimmed by 6 bases and 5 bases, with 14 bases remaining between them. The CDR3 runs 13 residues. The V gene's germline CDR1 is SNHLY and CDR2 FYNNEI. CDR3 in DNA: TGTGCCAGCAGCTCGACAGGTCCCAACGAGCAGTACTTC. As protein: CASSSTGPNEQYF.

The gene calls are TRBV30 and TRBJ1-5; TRBD1 matches 7 bases. Germline V gene sequence: CDR1 GTSNPN, CDR2 SVGIG (reference sequence). V lost 4 bases to trimming and J lost 8 bases; unmatched junction nucleotides: 8. This CDR3 comprises 13 residues. The CDR3 is CAWTSGGPKPQHF. Written as DNA, the CDR3 is TGTGCCTGGACCTCAGGGGGGCCAAAGCCCCAGCATTTT.

The V and J genes are TRBV29-1 and TRBJ2-1; 7 bases map to TRBD2. V shed 4 bases, J shed 6 bases, and the junction held 6 bases outside the gene matches. CDR1 is SQVTM, CDR2 ANQGSEA, per germline. This CDR3 has 13 residues. CDR3 nucleotide sequence: TGCAGCGTTGCGATGAGGGAGGGCAATGAGCAGTTCTTC. It specifies CSVAMREGNEQFF.